The 18 T cell receptor beta chains reported below all come from one sample, sequenced in a study of blood T cell repertoires in COVID-19. Assay: immunoSEQ multiplex PCR; the TCRdb copy retains only in-frame clones and omits some. The sample holds 150,000 to 200,000 clones, around 85% seen once. Sequenced: peripheral blood. These receptors were obtained from a man between 60 and 75 years old with acute or convalescent COVID-19.

A single count supports this clone. The rearrangement joins TRBV30 to TRBJ2-7; D is undetermined. The CDR3 contains 13 residues. The germline CDR1 and CDR2 sequences are GTSNPN and SVGIG (reference sequence). V lost 4 bases to trimming and J lost 7 bases, with 17 bases between them. CDR3 DNA: TGTGCCTGGAACGAGGCCCCTGAGAAAGAGCAGTACTTC. It translates to CAWNEAPEKEQYF.

The chain combines TRBV29-1 with TRBJ1-1; D gene uncertain. The V and J ends lost 6 bases and 5 bases respectively, with 16 bases between them. This CDR3 contains 13 residues. Germline values: CDR1 SQVTM, CDR2 ANQGSEA. DNA for the CDR3: TGCAGCGTAGTTACTTGGGCATGGACTGAAGCTTTCTTT. This codes for CSVVTWAWTEAFF.

This chain links TRBV2 with TRBJ1-5; no clear D. Trimming took off 8 bases at V and 6 bases at J, with 17 bases between the two ends. The CDR3 is 14 amino acids. Germline values: CDR1 SNHLY, CDR2 FYNNEI. CDR3 sequence (DNA): TGTGCCAGCTCGGGGATAGGCTCTGGTCAGCCCCAGCATTTT. Amino acid sequence: CASSGIGSGQPQHF.

The gene calls are TRBV5-1 and TRBJ2-1, with 7 nucleotides matching TRBD2. The V segment lost 4 bases and the J segment 4 bases; nucleotides outside the gene matches: 8. This CDR3 has 15 residues. CDR1 and CDR2 from the germline V gene are SGHRS and YFSETQ. The CDR3 nucleotides are TGCGCCAGCAGCCCTGGGGGGGACCCATACAATGAGCAGTTCTTC. This codes for CASSPGGDPYNEQFF.

This clone has only one observation. The rearrangement uses TRBV2 and TRBJ1-1; D might be TRBD1 (5 bases). This CDR3 region has 15 residues. CDR1 is SNHLY, CDR2 FYNNEI, per germline. With 5 bases removed from V and 1 base from J, the gap between germline ends came to 14 bases. The CDR3 DNA is TGTGCCAGCAGTTCGGGGGGAGCGGGGAACACTGAAGCTTTCTTT. It specifies CASSSGGAGNTEAFF.

The chain employs TRBV19 and TRBJ1-1; 8 bases map to TRBD1. Looked up from germline, CDR1 is LNHDA and CDR2 is SQIVND (reference sequence). The CDR3 extends over 17 amino acids. V shed 3 bases and J 0 bases; nucleotides not matched to a gene: 9. CDR3 sequence: CASSIMGQATMNTEAFF. The CDR3 DNA follows: TGTGCCAGTAGTATTATGGGACAGGCAACCATGAACACTGAAGCTTTCTTT.

V usage is TRBV6-5 and J usage is TRBJ2-3; possibly TRBD2 for D (5 bases). The CDR3 extends over 15 amino acids. Germline CDR1 reads MNHEY; CDR2 reads SVGAGI. Trimming removed 5 bases at V and 1 base at J, with 13 bases between. Here the CDR3 DNA reads TGTGCCAGCAGTCGGGGTCTTTCAGGCACAGATACGCAGTATTTT. Translating it yields CASSRGLSGTDTQYF.

The chain combines TRBV3-1 (or the pseudogene TRBV3-2) with TRBJ2-3; 11 bases fit TRBD2. Germline V gene data show CDR1 as LGHDT and CDR2 as YNNKEL (reference sequence). This CDR3 contains 17 residues. After removal of 5 bases from V and 4 bases from J, the junction contained 11 bases not matched to a gene. DNA for the CDR3: TGTGCCAGCAGCATCGTAACTAGCGGGAGATCCGCAGATACGCAGTATTTT. This encodes CASSIVTSGRSADTQYF.

The V and J genes are TRBV6-5 and TRBJ1-1, with D tentatively TRBD1 (5 bases). Per germline, CDR1 MNHEY and CDR2 SVGAGI. The V gene lost 3 bases and the J gene lost 1 base, with 6 bases spanning the gap. This CDR3 contains 13 residues. The DNA for the CDR3 is TGTGCCAGCAGTTATACAGGGAACACTGAAGCTTTCTTT. Translation gives CASSYTGNTEAFF.

Only one count was recorded for this clone. The chain employs TRBV7-9 and TRBJ1-5; 7 nucleotides agree with TRBD1. The CDR3 is 14 residues long. Germline CDR1 and CDR2: SEHNR and FQNEAQ (reference sequence). Trimming cost V 4 bases and J 4 bases; bases outside gene matches: 4. Here the CDR3 DNA reads TGTGCCAGCAGCTACGGACAGGCTAATCAGCCCCAGCATTTT. Translating gives CASSYGQANQPQHF.

This clone appeared a single time. V usage is TRBV5-1 and J usage is TRBJ2-3; D is uncertain. The CDR3 loop spans 14 amino acids. Germline CDR1 and CDR2: SGHRS and YFSETQ. Trimming took off 5 bases at V and 0 bases at J, with 10 bases between the two ends. CDR3 sequence reads: CASRAQPSTDTQYF. The CDR3 nucleotides read TGCGCCAGCAGGGCCCAACCTAGCACAGATACGCAGTATTTT.

V and J are TRBV2 and TRBJ1-6; maybe TRBD1 (5 bases). This CDR3 is 13 amino acids long. V lost 4 bases, J lost 10 bases, and 11 bases lay in between. Germline V gives CDR1 SNHLY, CDR2 FYNNEI. The DNA for the CDR3 is TGTGCCAGCAGTGGGGGCCGTGCGTCACCCCTCCACTTT. It codes for CASSGGRASPLHF. The complete variable domain, with remaining parts taken from reference TRBV2 and TRBJ1-6, reads EPEVTQTPSHQVTQMGQEVILRCVPISNHLYFYWYRQILGQKVEFLVSFYNNEISEKSEIFDDQFSVERPDGSNFTLKIRSTKLEDSAMYFCASSGGRASPLHFGNGTRLTVT.

The DNA for the CDR3 is TGTGCCAGCAGTCGGACAGGGGTGAACTACGAGCAGTACTTC. This gives the protein CASSRTGVNYEQYF. This sequence joins TRBV7-9 and TRBJ2-7; TRBD1 agrees at 9 bases. The germline V gene encodes CDR1 SEHNR and CDR2 FQNEAQ (reference sequence). V gave up 6 bases and J gave up 3 bases; unmatched junction bases: 6. CDR3 length: 14 amino acids.

V usage is TRBV15 and J usage is TRBJ2-3; 9 bases agree with TRBD1. The CDR3 consists of 16 residues. Germline V gene data show CDR1 as LNHNV and CDR2 as YYDKDF (reference sequence). V lost 3 bases, J lost 0 bases, and 4 bases stayed unmatched. The CDR3 region has the DNA TGTGCCACCAGCAGGGGACAGGGACCTAGCACAGATACGCAGTATTTT. Translation gives CATSRGQGPSTDTQYF.

This chain links TRBV18 with TRBJ2-3; TRBD1 matches at 7 bases. This CDR3 is built from 16 residues. V trimming: 3 bases; J trimming: 3 bases; junction bases outside the gene matches: 9. Germline assignment: CDR1 KGHSH and CDR2 LQKENI. The CDR3 here is CASSPVLGGTTDTQYF. As DNA, the CDR3 is TGTGCCAGCTCACCGGTCCTAGGGGGCACTACAGATACGCAGTATTTT.

The genes are TRBV5-8 and TRBJ2-7; maybe TRBD2 (6 bases). Between the trimmed V and J ends, which lost 1 base and 3 bases, there was a span of 14 bases. This CDR3 contains 15 residues. CDR1 SGHTS and CDR2 YDEGEE come from the germline V gene. The CDR3 sequence: CASSLRGLGRYEQYF. CDR3 bases: TGTGCCAGCAGCTTGCGGGGACTCGGGCGCTACGAGCAGTACTTC.

The J gene is TRBJ2-6, the V gene TRBV18; 9 nucleotides agree with TRBD1. The V gene's germline CDR1 is KGHSH and CDR2 LQKENI. The CDR3 has 17 residues. Germline trimming cut 3 bases from V and 0 bases from J; bases unmatched to any gene: 3. CDR3 sequence: CASSPGQGISGANVLTF. The DNA of the CDR3 is TGTGCCAGCTCACCGGGACAGGGTATCTCTGGGGCCAACGTCCTGACTTTC.

V gene TRBV21-1 combines with J gene TRBJ1-4; the tabulated D call, TRBD1, remains unverified against the DNA. TRBV21-1 is a pseudogene. CDR3 length equals 17 residues. CDR3 bases: TGTGCCAGCAGCAAAGAGGAAAGGGGGCTTAGTAATGAAAAACTGTTTTTT. Amino acid sequence: CASSKEERGLSNEKLFF.